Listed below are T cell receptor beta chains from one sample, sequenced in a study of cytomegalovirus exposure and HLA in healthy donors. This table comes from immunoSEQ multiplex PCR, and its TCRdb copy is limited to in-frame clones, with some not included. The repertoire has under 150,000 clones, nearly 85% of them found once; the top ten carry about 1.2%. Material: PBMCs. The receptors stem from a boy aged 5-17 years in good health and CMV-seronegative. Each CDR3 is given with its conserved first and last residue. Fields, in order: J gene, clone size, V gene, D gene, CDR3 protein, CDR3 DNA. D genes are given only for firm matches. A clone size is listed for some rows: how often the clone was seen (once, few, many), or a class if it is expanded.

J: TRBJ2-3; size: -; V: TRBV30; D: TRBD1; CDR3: CAWSGEWDRGPKSTDTQYF; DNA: TGTGCCTGGAGTGGAGAATGGGACAGGGGACCGAAAAGCACAGATACGCAGTATTTT
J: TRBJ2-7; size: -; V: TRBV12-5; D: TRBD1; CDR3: CASGRDRGYEQYF; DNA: TGTGCTAGTGGCAGGGACAGGGGATACGAGCAGTACTTC
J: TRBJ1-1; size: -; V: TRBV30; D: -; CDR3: CAWRTGGATTEAFF; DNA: TGTGCCTGGAGGACCGGGGGGGCAACAACTGAAGCTTTCTTT
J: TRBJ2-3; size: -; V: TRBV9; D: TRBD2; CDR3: CASSVGGGTFLDTQYF; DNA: TGTGCCAGCAGCGTAGGGGGAGGGACTTTCTTAGATACGCAGTATTTT
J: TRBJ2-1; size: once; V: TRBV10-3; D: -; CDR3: CAIRPIATDYNEQFF; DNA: TGTGCCATCAGACCCATAGCGACTGACTACAATGAGCAGTTCTTC
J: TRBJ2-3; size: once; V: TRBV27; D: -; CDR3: CASSPHRAPGMTDTQYF; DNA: TGTGCCAGCAGTCCCCACCGCGCCCCGGGAATGACAGATACGCAGTATTTT
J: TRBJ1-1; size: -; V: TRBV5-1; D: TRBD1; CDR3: CASSPKTGDTEAFF; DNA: TGCGCCAGCAGCCCTAAGACAGGGGACACTGAAGCTTTCTTT
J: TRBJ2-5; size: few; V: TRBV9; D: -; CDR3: CASSVGNREETQYF; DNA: TGTGCCAGCAGCGTAGGGAACCGGGAGGAGACCCAGTACTTC
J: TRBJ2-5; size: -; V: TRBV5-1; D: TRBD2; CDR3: CASSLERGSGRAAETQYF; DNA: TGCGCCAGCAGCTTGGAGAGGGGTAGCGGGAGGGCCGCAGAGACCCAGTACTTC
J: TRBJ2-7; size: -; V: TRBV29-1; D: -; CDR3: CSVRERPEGEQYF; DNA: TGCAGCGTGAGGGAACGGCCCGAGGGTGAGCAGTACTTC
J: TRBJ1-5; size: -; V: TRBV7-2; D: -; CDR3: CASSQRLSNQPQHF; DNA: TGTGCCAGCAGCCAAAGACTTAGCAATCAGCCCCAGCATTTT
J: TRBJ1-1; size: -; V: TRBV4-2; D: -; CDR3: CASSHRQALNTEAFF; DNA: TGTGCCAGCAGCCACCGACAGGCGCTGAACACTGAAGCTTTCTTT
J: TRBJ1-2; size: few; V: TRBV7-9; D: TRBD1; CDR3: CASSSRTGDHGYTF; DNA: TGTGCCAGCAGCTCACGGACAGGGGACCATGGCTACACCTTC
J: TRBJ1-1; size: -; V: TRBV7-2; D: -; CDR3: CASSYGLLVGAFF; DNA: TGTGCCAGCAGCTACGGACTCCTCGTTGGAGCTTTCTTT
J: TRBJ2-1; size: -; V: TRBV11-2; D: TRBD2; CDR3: CASSHHSGRVLNEQFF; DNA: TGTGCCAGCAGCCACCATAGCGGGAGGGTGTTAAATGAGCAGTTCTTC
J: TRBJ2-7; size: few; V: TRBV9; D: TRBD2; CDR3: CASSASGVSYEQYF; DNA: TGTGCCAGCAGCGCTAGCGGGGTCTCCTACGAGCAGTACTTC
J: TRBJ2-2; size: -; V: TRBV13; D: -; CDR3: CASSLSNTGELFF; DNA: TGTGCCAGCAGCCTAAGTAACACCGGGGAGCTGTTTTTT
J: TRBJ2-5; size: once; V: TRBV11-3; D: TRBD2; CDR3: CASSLVWTSGRGQETQYF; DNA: TGTGCCAGCAGCTTAGTTTGGACTAGCGGGAGGGGGCAAGAGACCCAGTACTTC
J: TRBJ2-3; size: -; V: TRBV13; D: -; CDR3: CASSSQGIPDTQYF; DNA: TGTGCCAGCAGCTCCCAGGGTATCCCAGATACGCAGTATTTT
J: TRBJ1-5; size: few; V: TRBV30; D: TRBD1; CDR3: CAWTEQGPNQPQHF; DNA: TGTGCCTGGACCGAACAGGGGCCTAATCAGCCCCAGCATTTT
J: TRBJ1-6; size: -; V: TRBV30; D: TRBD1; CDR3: CAWSGTGVSPLHF; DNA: TGTGCCTGGAGTGGGACAGGGGTCTCACCCCTCCACTTT
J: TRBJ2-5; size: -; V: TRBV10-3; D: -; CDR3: CAISVEGETQYF; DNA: TGTGCCATCAGTGTGGAGGGAGAGACCCAGTACTTC
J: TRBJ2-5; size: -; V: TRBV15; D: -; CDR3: CATSRGVVQETQYF; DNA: TGTGCCACCAGCAGAGGCGTTGTACAGGAGACCCAGTACTTC
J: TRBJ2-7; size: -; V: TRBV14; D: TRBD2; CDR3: CASSRTSGRGYEQYF; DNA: TGTGCCAGCAGCCGAACTAGCGGGAGAGGTTACGAGCAGTACTTC
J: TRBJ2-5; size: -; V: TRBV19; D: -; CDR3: CASSIGQGSETQYF; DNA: TGTGCCAGTAGTATAGGCCAGGGAAGCGAGACCCAGTACTTC
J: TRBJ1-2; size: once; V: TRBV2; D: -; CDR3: CASSDTTGPRGGYTF; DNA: TGTGCCAGCAGTGATACTACAGGGCCCCGGGGCGGCTACACCTTC
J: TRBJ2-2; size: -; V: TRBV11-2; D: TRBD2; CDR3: CASRRLAGEVGELFF; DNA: TGTGCCAGCAGGCGACTAGCGGGAGAGGTCGGGGAGCTGTTTTTT
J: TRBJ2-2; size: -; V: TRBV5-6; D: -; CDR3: CASSLVGVGTGELFF; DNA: TGTGCCAGCAGCTTGGTAGGGGTAGGAACCGGGGAGCTGTTTTTT
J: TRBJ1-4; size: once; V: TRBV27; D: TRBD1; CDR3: CASRSGTDEKLFF; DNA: TGTGCCAGCAGGTCCGGGACAGATGAAAAACTGTTTTTT
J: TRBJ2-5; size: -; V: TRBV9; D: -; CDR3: CASSLTGTKGETQYF; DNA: TGTGCCAGCAGCTTGACCGGGACAAAGGGGGAGACCCAGTACTTC
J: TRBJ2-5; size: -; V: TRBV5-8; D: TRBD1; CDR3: CASSLGQGVEETQYF; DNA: TGTGCCAGCAGCTTGGGACAGGGGGTTGAAGAGACCCAGTACTTC
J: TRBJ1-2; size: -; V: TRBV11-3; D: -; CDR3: CASSNSATANYGYTF; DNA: TGTGCCAGCAGCAACTCCGCGACAGCTAACTATGGCTACACCTTC
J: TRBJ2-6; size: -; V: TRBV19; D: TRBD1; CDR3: CASNRTGGPRRGANVLTF; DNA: TGTGCCAGTAACCGGACAGGGGGACCCAGGAGGGGGGCCAACGTCCTGACTTTC
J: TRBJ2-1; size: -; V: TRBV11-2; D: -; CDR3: CASSFPGGVSYNEQFF; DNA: TGTGCCAGCAGCTTTCCGGGTGGAGTGTCCTACAATGAGCAGTTCTTC
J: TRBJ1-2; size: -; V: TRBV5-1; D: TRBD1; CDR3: CASRILTGAQYGYTF; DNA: TGCGCCAGCAGGATCCTGACAGGGGCACAGTATGGCTACACCTTC
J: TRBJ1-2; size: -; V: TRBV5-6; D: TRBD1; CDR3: CASSLGTAYGYTF; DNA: TGTGCCAGCAGCCTAGGGACAGCGTATGGCTACACCTTC
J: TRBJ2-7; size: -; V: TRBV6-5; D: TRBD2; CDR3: CASSTLAGGPHEQYF; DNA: TGTGCCAGCAGTACACTAGCGGGAGGGCCCCACGAGCAGTACTTC
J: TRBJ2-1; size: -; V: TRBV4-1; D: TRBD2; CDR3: CASSQGTSGEVYNEQFF; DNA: TGCGCCAGCAGCCAAGGAACTAGCGGGGAAGTTTACAATGAGCAGTTCTTC
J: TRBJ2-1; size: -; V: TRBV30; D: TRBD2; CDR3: CAWSRLAGGDNEQFF; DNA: TGTGCCTGGAGTCGCCTAGCGGGAGGAGACAATGAGCAGTTCTTC
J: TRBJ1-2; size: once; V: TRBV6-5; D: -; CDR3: CATRRYSSGNYGYTF; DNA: TGTGCCACTCGGCGGTATTCGAGTGGTAACTATGGCTACACCTTC
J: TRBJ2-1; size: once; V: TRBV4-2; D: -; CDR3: CASSQDGLREQFF; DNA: TGTGCCAGCAGCCAAGACGGACTCCGAGAGCAGTTCTTC
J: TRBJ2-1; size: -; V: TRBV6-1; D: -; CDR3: CASSGLGLQFF; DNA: TGTGCCAGCAGTGGCCTAGGTCTGCAGTTCTTC
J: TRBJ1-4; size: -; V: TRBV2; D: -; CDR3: CASSPEIWEKLFF; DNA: TGTGCCAGCAGCCCTGAGATTTGGGAAAAACTGTTTTTT
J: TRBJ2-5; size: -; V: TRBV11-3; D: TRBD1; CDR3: CASSPGQGLYGTQYF; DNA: TGTGCCAGCAGCCCAGGACAGGGTCTCTACGGGACCCAGTACTTC
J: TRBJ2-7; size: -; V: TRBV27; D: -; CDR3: CASSYGTGTSYEQYF; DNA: TGTGCCAGCAGTTATGGGACAGGGACTAGCTACGAGCAGTACTTC
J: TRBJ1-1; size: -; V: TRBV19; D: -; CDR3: CASSTVRTEAFF; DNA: TGTGCCAGTAGTACGGTGAGGACTGAAGCTTTCTTT
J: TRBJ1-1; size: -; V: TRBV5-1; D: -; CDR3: CASSLGTANTEAFF; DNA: TGCGCCAGCAGCTTGGGTACAGCGAACACTGAAGCTTTCTTT
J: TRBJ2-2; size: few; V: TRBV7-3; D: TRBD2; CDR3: CASSPAAGGPGELFF; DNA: TGTGCCAGCAGCCCGGCAGCGGGAGGGCCCGGGGAGCTGTTTTTT
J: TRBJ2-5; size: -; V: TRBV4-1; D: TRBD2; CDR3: CASSPGTSGKGETQYF; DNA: TGCGCCAGCAGCCCCGGGACTAGCGGGAAGGGAGAGACCCAGTACTTC
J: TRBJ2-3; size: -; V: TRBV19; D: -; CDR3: CASSIEGRGDTQYF; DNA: TGTGCCAGTAGTATAGAAGGTAGAGGCGATACGCAGTATTTT
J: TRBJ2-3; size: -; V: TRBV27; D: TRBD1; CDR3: CASSLTRTGRPSTDTQYF; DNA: TGTGCCAGCAGTTTAACGAGGACAGGCCGACCTAGCACAGATACGCAGTATTTT
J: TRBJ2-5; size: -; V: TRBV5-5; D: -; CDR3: CASSLAGETQYF; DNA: TGTGCCAGCAGCTTGGCCGGAGAGACCCAGTACTTC
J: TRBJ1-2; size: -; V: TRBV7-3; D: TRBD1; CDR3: CASSTRQGNGYTF; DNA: TGTGCCAGCAGCACTCGACAGGGAAATGGCTACACCTTC
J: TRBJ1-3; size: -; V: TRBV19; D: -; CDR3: CASTKIPRRGGPGNTIYF; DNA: TGTGCCAGTACTAAAATCCCCCGGAGGGGAGGCCCTGGAAACACCATATATTTT
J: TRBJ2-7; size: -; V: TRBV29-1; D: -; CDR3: CSVEVSYEQYF; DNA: TGCAGCGTTGAGGTCAGCTACGAGCAGTACTTC
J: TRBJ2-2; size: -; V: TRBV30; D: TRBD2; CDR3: CAWRIAGNTGELFF; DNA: TGTGCCTGGAGGATAGCGGGGAACACCGGGGAGCTGTTTTTT
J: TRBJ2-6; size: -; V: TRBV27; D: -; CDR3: CASSLVSGSGANVLTF; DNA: TGTGCCAGCAGTTTAGTCTCAGGCTCTGGGGCCAACGTCCTGACTTTC